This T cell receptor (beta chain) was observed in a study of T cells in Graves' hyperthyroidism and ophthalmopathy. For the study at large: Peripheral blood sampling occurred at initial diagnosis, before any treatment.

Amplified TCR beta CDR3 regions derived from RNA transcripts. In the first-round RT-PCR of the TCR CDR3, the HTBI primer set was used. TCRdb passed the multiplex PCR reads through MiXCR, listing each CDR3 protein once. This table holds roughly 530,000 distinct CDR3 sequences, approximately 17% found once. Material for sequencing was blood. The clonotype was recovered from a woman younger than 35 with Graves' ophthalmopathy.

This CDR3 reads CASSIMPAADTQYF. In DNA, the CDR3 is TGTGCCAGTAGTATAATGCCCGCGGCAGATACGCAGTATTTT. The chain joins TRBV19 to TRBJ2-3; no definite D call. V was shortened by 2 bases and J by 4 bases, with 10 bases between the two germline ends. Per germline, CDR1 LNHDA and CDR2 SQIVND (reference sequence). There are 14 residues in the CDR3.